The clone carrying this TCR beta chain was counted between two and nine times. Germline V gene data show CDR1 as DFQATT and CDR2 as SNEGSKA (reference sequence). Trimming shortened V by 2 bases and J by 6 bases, and 8 bases separated the two germline ends. The CDR3 contains 12 residues. The sample is drawn from a study of blood T cells in healthy people across ages. Primed by a sample-barcoded 5' primer and a J-beta primer mix, a second PCR proceeded for 7 to 11 cycles. TCRdb re-called the 5' RACE reads with MiXCR, one entry per CDR3 protein. Found here are 700,000 or so distinct CDR3 sequences, 40% to 45% of them singletons; the top ten hold 25% to 35%.

This clonotype was obtained from an elderly man in good health. This chain uses TRBV20-1 with TRBJ2-1; D remains ambiguous. Sequenced material: blood. CDR3 in amino acids: CSARPGINEQFF. CDR3 DNA sequence: TGCAGTGCTAGACCTGGGATCAATGAGCAGTTCTTC.